Below, one T cell receptor beta chain is given with its context. Its specificity is unknown. The PCR contained 60 Vbeta and 13 Jbeta primers. The data were produced by immunoSEQ multiplex PCR, yet TCRdb's version contains in-frame clones alone and is incomplete. In the table there are over 150,000 clones, roughly 80% of which are singletons. This entry is derived from a study of cytomegalovirus exposure and HLA in healthy donors. On the study more broadly: Membership in the Caucasian-associated ancestry cluster was found for around four fifths of fewer than 450 genotyped donors. Study-level points and caveats: It was 160 or so TCR beta chains that were listed as cytomegalovirus-associated. Immune exposure information comprised only CMV serostatus. Three chains linked to CMV were shown in vitro to be specific for CMV antigens.

The clonotype originates from a human donor in good health. Sequencing was performed on PBMCs.

CDR3 coding DNA: TGTGCCATCAATCCGCAAGGGGGTCAGGGGGAGCAGTACTTC. It translates to CAINPQGGQGEQYF. The chain carries TRBV10-3 and TRBJ2-7, with D tentatively TRBD1 (6 bases). Germline V gene sequence: CDR1 ENHRY, CDR2 SYGVKD. The CDR3 consists of 14 residues. Between the trimmed V and J ends, which lost 7 bases and 7 bases, there was a span of 20 bases.